This T cell receptor (beta chain) was captured by sequencing in a study of T cell repertoires in cytomegalovirus infection (dated by TCRdb to the late 2010s). For the study in its entirety: The HLA type of each donor mattered for the analysis, because public TCR beta signatures pointed to carriage of CMV infection along with the matching HLA type. Study-level results and caveats: The ex vivo response was dominated by HLA-C-restricted CMV-specific TCR beta clonotypes, which also provided the single most frequent clonotype in two of eight donors. Cumulative frequency of public TCR beta family members discriminated carriers of CMV infection plus the relevant HLA type in this cohort and an independent approximately 350-donor cohort.

In the germline V gene (reference sequence), CDR1 corresponds to DFQATT and CDR2 to SNEGSKA. The CDR3, cysteine through phenylalanine, is 12 amino acids long. CDR3 DNA only is kept here, 36 bases in frame from base 1. Cut back by 8 bases and 1 base, the V and J ends lie 11 bases apart. Sequencing used an Illumina HiSeq 1500. TCRdb applied fastp at Q25 and MiXCR to the public reads, then kept only in-frame beta chains. Rows with a matching CDR3 protein are joined into one entry that keeps the most common DNA and genes. The sample records about 530,000 distinct CDR3 sequences, about 30% of which are singletons. 13% of the sample is held by the ten biggest clonotypes. This clonotype has only a few counts. Which antigen it targets is not known. It has no much larger one-base neighbor in the sample; base qualities were not kept.

This chain joins TRBV20-1 to TRBJ1-1; perhaps TRBD1 is the D gene, with 5 bases matching. The sequencing input was PBMCs. The source of this sequence is a human donor in good health (CMV status not recorded). Some clones in this sample may be carry-over from other donors' samples. DNA sequence: TGCAGTTCAACAGGACCGAACACTGAAGCTTTCTTT. Its coded protein is CSSTGPNTEAFF.